These 5 T cell receptor beta chains were all obtained from the same sample, sequenced in a study of response to subunit inactivated influenza vaccine. Using its own MiXCR run on the RT-PCR reads, TCRdb lists one record per CDR3 protein. The repertoire holds 500,000 to 600,000 distinct CDR3 sequences, with 12% as singletons. The source material was PBMCs from blood, sampled on the day of vaccination. The source of these receptors is a man aged 50 to 59 who received an inactivated influenza vaccine.

J is TRBJ2-7 and V is TRBV18; 12 bases agree with TRBD1. The CDR3 is 15 residues long. Germline assignment: CDR1 KGHSH and CDR2 LQKENI. After removal of 4 bases from V and 5 bases from J, the junction contained 6 bases not matched to a gene. The CDR3 nucleotides read TGTGCCAGCTCACTAACCGGGACAGGGGGCGACGAGCAGTACTTC. Its translation: CASSLTGTGGDEQYF. Looking up the rest from reference TRBV18 and TRBJ2-7 gives the full variable domain: NAGVMQNPRHLVRRRGQEARLRCSPMKGHSHVYWYRQLPEEGLKFMVYLQKENIIDESGMPKERFSAEFPKEGPSILRIQQVVRGDSAAYFCASSLTGTGGDEQYFGPGTRLTVT.

CDR3 protein: CASSLGAYSGSPPDTQYF. The CDR3 DNA sequence: TGTGCCAGCAGCTTAGGGGCGTATTCCGGGTCCCCACCAGATACGCAGTATTTT. The J gene is TRBJ2-3, the V gene TRBV11-1; D is unclear. Germline CDR1 is SGHAT and CDR2 is FQDESV (reference sequence). The CDR3 is 18 residues long. The germline V and J ends were trimmed by 1 base and 4 bases, with 21 bases remaining between them. The complete variable domain, with remaining parts taken from reference TRBV11-1 and TRBJ2-3, reads EAEVAQSPRYKITEKSQAVAFWCDPISGHATLYWYRQILGQGPELLVQFQDESVVDDSQLPKDRFSAERLKGVDSTLKIQPAELGDSAMYLCASSLGAYSGSPPDTQYFGPGTRLTVL.

This clonotype was seen a handful of times. The J gene is TRBJ2-2, the V gene TRBV25-1; no firm D call. The germline CDR1 and CDR2 sequences are MGHDK and SYGVNS. V was shortened by 2 bases and J by 7 bases, with 8 bases between the two germline ends. The length of the CDR3 is 13 residues. CDR3 sequence: CASSELGLGELFF. In DNA form, the CDR3 reads TGTGCCAGCAGTGAACTAGGCCTCGGGGAGCTGTTTTTT.

The sample holds many counts of this clonotype. The chain employs TRBV6-1 and TRBJ2-1, with D maybe TRBD2 (6 bases). The CDR3 is 13 residues long. Per germline, CDR1 MNHNS and CDR2 SASEGT. Trimming took 6 bases from V and 7 from J, leaving 13 bases between them. The CDR3 nucleotides are TGTGCCAGCAGCCCCAGGAGGGAAAATGAGCAGTTCTTC. This gives the protein CASSPRRENEQFF.

The sample holds a few counts of this clonotype. The J gene is TRBJ2-7, the V gene TRBV6-2 or TRBV6-3; 10 positions agree with TRBD2. Losses at the gene ends were 7 bases for V and 6 bases for J; bases not matched to a gene: 6. Germline CDR1 MNHEY, CDR2 SVGEGT. The CDR3 has 13 amino acids. Here the CDR3 DNA reads TGTGCCAGCAAAGCTAGCGGGAGTCTCGAGCAGTACTTC. Protein product: CASKASGSLEQYF.